This T cell receptor beta chain was sequenced for a study of OX40 agonist ivuxolimab in advanced cancers. Overall study context: The patients' treatment was ivuxolimab, an agonistic anti-OX40 (CD134) antibody. Partial responses were achieved by three patients, of whom one had hepatocellular carcinoma and two had cutaneous melanoma.

The CDR3 is made up of 13 amino acids. Trimming left V 5 bases short and J 1 base short, with 8 bases between. Looked up from germline, CDR1 is MDHEN and CDR2 is SYDVKM. Regarding the study as a whole: More expanded clones were found, on average, in CD8+ than in CD4+ T cells. The investigators did not determine what antigen specificity the expanded peripheral T cells had.

Profiling relied on immunoSEQ multiplex PCR, and the TCRdb table lists in-frame clones only, not all of them. The repertoire has tens of thousands of clones, just under 85% of them found once; the top ten carry 5% to 7%. Worth noting for this clone: Antigen unknown.

The source material was CD4+ or CD8+ T cells sorted from blood, sampled in a trial of the OX40 agonist ivuxolimab. The chain joins TRBV28 to TRBJ1-2; no clear D. The clonotype comes from an adult with an advanced solid tumor such as melanoma, head and neck, liver or kidney cancer. The CDR3: CASSPALNYGYTF. In DNA form, the CDR3 reads TGTGCCAGCAGTCCGGCCCTTAACTATGGCTACACCTTC.